This TCR beta chain comes out of a study of OX40 agonist ivuxolimab in advanced cancers. The germline gives CDR1 GTSNPN, CDR2 SVGIG (reference sequence). The length of the CDR3 is 13 residues. The sample holds one count of this clone. Using immunoSEQ multiplex PCR, the repertoire was profiled, and TCRdb retains in-frame clones only, with some absent. The table has under 50,000 clones, almost 80% seen once. The receptor was derived from an adult with an advanced solid tumor such as melanoma, head and neck, liver or kidney cancer. Sequencing was performed on CD4+ or CD8+ T cells sorted from blood, taken in a trial of the OX40 agonist ivuxolimab. The chain employs TRBV30 and TRBJ2-5, with a tentative D call TRBD2 (5 bases). The J call may not be correct, given that the DNA end is closer to TRBJ2-7. The CDR3 loop reads CAWSLPTGYEQYF. The CDR3 nucleotides are TGTGCCTGGAGTTTACCCACGGGGTACGAGCAGTACTTC.